This is a list of T cell receptor beta chains from one sample in a study of response to subunit inactivated influenza vaccine. TCRdb independently ran MiXCR on the RT-PCR reads; one entry per CDR3 protein. The table lists approximately 520,000 distinct CDR3 sequences, about 25% of them singletons. The sample was CD4+ T cells sorted from PBMCs, taken roughly 5 days after vaccination. The receptors originated from a man in his fifties who received an inactivated influenza vaccine. Both conserved end residues are part of each CDR3. A D gene is named only where the DNA matches it firmly. A clone size is listed for some rows: how often the clone was seen (once, few, many), or a class if it is expanded.

TRBV6-2/TRBV6-3	.	TRBD1	TRBJ1-5	CASSSWTGEGQPQHF	TGTGCCAGCAGTTCTTGGACAGGGGAAGGTCAGCCCCAGCATTTT
TRBV5-1	few	.	TRBJ1-5	CASSLFQGPNQPQHF	TGCGCCAGCAGCTTGTTCCAGGGACCTAATCAGCCCCAGCATTTT
TRBV20-1	.	.	TRBJ1-5	CSARGSLPDQPQHF	TGCAGTGCTAGAGGAAGTTTACCCGATCAGCCCCAGCATTTT
TRBV20-1	few	.	TRBJ2-3	CSARPGWDTQYF	TGCAGTGCTAGACCGGGGTGGGATACGCAGTATTTT
TRBV20-1	many	.	TRBJ2-1	CSARDRWAVNNEQFF	TGCAGTGCTAGAGATCGCTGGGCAGTAAACAATGAGCAGTTCTTC
TRBV7-2	few	.	TRBJ2-7	CASSLSDGYEQYF	TGTGCCAGCAGCTTATCGGACGGGTACGAGCAGTACTTC
TRBV15	once	TRBD1	TRBJ2-2	CATKGQGNTGELFF	TGTGCCACCAAAGGACAGGGGAACACCGGGGAGCTGTTTTTT
TRBV7-9	few	.	TRBJ1-2	CASSLGAQNYGYTF	TGTGCCAGCAGCTTAGGAGCCCAGAACTATGGCTACACCTTC
TRBV7-9	once	TRBD2	TRBJ2-3	CASRLRASGRHADTQYF	TGTGCCAGCAGACTCCGGGCTAGCGGGAGACACGCAGATACGCAGTATTTT
TRBV5-1	.	TRBD1	TRBJ1-6	CASSLYPSRDRGNSPLHF	TGCGCCAGCAGTCTCTACCCCAGCCGGGACAGGGGGAATTCACCCCTCCACTTT
TRBV7-2	.	TRBD1	TRBJ1-1	CASSLGLRGRTNTEAFF	TGTGCCAGCAGCTTAGGGCTCAGGGGGCGAACGAACACTGAAGCTTTCTTT
TRBV4-3	many	.	TRBJ1-1	CASSQDKNTEAFF	TGCGCCAGCAGCCAAGATAAGAACACTGAAGCTTTCTTT
TRBV7-9	.	TRBD1	TRBJ2-7	CASSFGQAVPGRQYF	TGTGCCAGCAGCTTCGGACAGGCGGTCCCAGGGAGGCAGTACTTC
TRBV5-6	.	.	TRBJ2-1	CASSTGAVTYNEQFF	TGTGCCAGCAGCACGGGGGCAGTTACCTACAATGAGCAGTTCTTC
TRBV7-3	.	.	TRBJ2-2	CASSPVGGVGTGELFF	TGTGCCAGCAGCCCCGTCGGCGGTGTTGGCACCGGGGAGCTGTTTTTT
TRBV6-2/TRBV6-3	few	.	TRBJ2-6	CASMPSGANVLTF	TGTGCCAGCATGCCTTCCGGGGCCAACGTCCTGACTTTC
TRBV4-1	many	TRBD2	TRBJ2-7	CASSLIMTSGGPSSYEQYF	TGCGCCAGCAGCCTAATAATGACTAGCGGGGGGCCATCTTCCTACGAGCAGTACTTC
TRBV10-3	few	.	TRBJ2-2	CAISERTGELFF	TGTGCCATCAGTGAGAGAACCGGGGAGCTGTTTTTT
TRBV12-3/TRBV12-4	.	.	TRBJ2-1	CASSWGGRGPEQFF	TGTGCCAGCAGTTGGGGGGGGAGGGGGCCTGAGCAGTTCTTC
TRBV2	.	.	TRBJ2-5	CASSDDAGLETQYF	TGTGCCAGCAGTGATGACGCAGGGTTAGAGACCCAGTACTTC
TRBV11-2	few	.	TRBJ2-2	CASSPLSDTGELFF	TGTGCCAGCAGCCCGCTAAGCGACACCGGGGAGCTGTTTTTT
TRBV5-1	few	.	TRBJ2-1	CASSLSTTGQGEQFF	TGCGCCAGCAGCTTGAGCACTACGGGGCAGGGTGAGCAGTTCTTC
TRBV5-1	.	.	TRBJ2-5	CASSLGLASYETQYF	TGCGCCAGCAGCTTGGGGCTAGCGTCCTACGAGACCCAGTACTTC
TRBV20-1	few	.	TRBJ2-5	CSAIRTVQETQYF	TGCAGTGCAATTAGGACTGTACAAGAGACCCAGTACTTC
TRBV5-1	.	.	TRBJ2-3	CASSLNVRTDTQYF	TGCGCCAGCAGCTTGAACGTTCGCACAGATACGCAGTATTTT
TRBV6-2/TRBV6-3	many	.	TRBJ1-5	CASKPAKIDQPQHF	TGTGCCAGCAAACCCGCCAAGATTGATCAGCCCCAGCATTTT
TRBV20-1	.	.	TRBJ2-7	CSARPTGGPYEQYF	TGCAGTGCTAGACCCACGGGGGGCCCCTACGAGCAGTACTTC
TRBV20-1	.	TRBD2	TRBJ2-2	CSASTGTSVVRELFF	TGCAGTGCTTCGACCGGGACTAGCGTAGTAAGGGAGCTGTTTTTT
TRBV12-3/TRBV12-4	few	TRBD1	TRBJ1-5	CASSRTGISNQPQHF	TGTGCCAGCAGTCGGACAGGGATTAGCAATCAGCCCCAGCATTTT
TRBV20-1	many	.	TRBJ2-2	CSAMGHKNTGELFF	TGCAGTGCTATGGGACATAAGAACACCGGGGAGCTGTTTTTT
TRBV7-9	.	TRBD2	TRBJ2-5	CASSPVGGKTQYF	TGTGCCAGCAGCCCAGTGGGGGGGAAGACCCAGTACTTC
TRBV7-2	.	.	TRBJ1-2	CASSYLGRDGYTF	TGTGCCAGCAGCTATCTGGGGAGGGATGGCTACACCTTC
TRBV20-1	few	TRBD2	TRBJ2-7	CSARLAVEQYF	TGCAGTGCTAGACTAGCGGTAGAGCAGTACTTC
TRBV29-1	.	.	TRBJ2-3	CSVSRGRTDTQYF	TGCAGCGTTAGCAGGGGCCGCACAGATACGCAGTATTTT
TRBV7-2	few	TRBD1	TRBJ2-7	CASSLATGAYYEQYF	TGTGCCAGCAGCTTAGCCACAGGGGCGTACTACGAGCAGTACTTC
TRBV12-3/TRBV12-4	.	TRBD2	TRBJ2-7	CASSNKLATSEQYF	TGTGCCAGCAGTAATAAACTAGCGACTTCCGAGCAGTACTTC
TRBV11-2	few	TRBD1	TRBJ1-2	CASSLKSGFGQGAFGYTF	TGTGCCAGCAGCTTAAAGTCTGGGTTCGGACAGGGGGCGTTCGGCTACACCTTC
TRBV7-3	few	TRBD2	TRBJ2-1	CASSLTYLAGGGWNEQFF	TGTGCCAGCAGCTTAACGTATCTAGCGGGAGGTGGGTGGAATGAGCAGTTCTTC
TRBV4-1	.	TRBD2	TRBJ2-1	CASSQEGNGRGKQFF	TGCGCCAGCAGCCAAGAGGGCAACGGGAGGGGGAAGCAGTTCTTC
TRBV12-3/TRBV12-4	few	TRBD2	TRBJ2-7	CASSSHSLAGGLEQYF	TGTGCCAGCAGTTCGCACTCACTAGCGGGAGGGCTCGAGCAGTACTTC